The 9 T cell receptor beta chains presented below share a single source sample, sequenced in a study of spatial heterogeneity in lung cancer. Time point given: sample taken at primary tumor resection. TCRdb fed the 5' RACE reads into MiXCR, producing one record per CDR3 protein. The sample has thousands of distinct CDR3 sequences; approximately 7.5% are singletons. The source material was normal lung tissue next to the tumor, sampled at surgery. The receptors originated from a female donor with early-stage non-small cell lung cancer.

This clonotype occurred many times. The chain links TRBV30 to TRBJ1-2; a possible D gene is TRBD1 (5 bases). This CDR3 region has 13 residues. Germline assignment: CDR1 GTSNPN and CDR2 SVGIG (reference sequence). Trimming removed 5 bases from V and 8 bases from J, with 18 bases in between. CDR3 sequence: CAWQGGALSGYTF. The DNA of the CDR3 is TGTGCCTGGCAGGGAGGGGCACTAAGCGGCTACACCTTC.

The V call is TRBV7-9, the J call TRBJ1-2, with D unresolved. CDR1 and CDR2 from the germline V gene are SEHNR and FQNEAQ (reference sequence). Deletions cut 0 bases from V and 0 bases from J, with 8 bases between. CDR3 length: 15 amino acids. The CDR3 sequence: CASSLAGGTNYGYTF. DNA for the CDR3: TGTGCCAGCAGCTTAGCGGGCGGAACTAACTATGGCTACACCTTC. Looking up the rest from reference TRBV7-9 and TRBJ1-2 gives the full variable domain: DTGVSQNPRHKITKRGQNVTFRCDPISEHNRLYWYRQTLGQGPEFLTYFQNEAQLEKSRLLSDRFSAERPKGSFSTLEIQRTEQGDSAMYLCASSLAGGTNYGYTFGSGTRLTVV.

This chain joins TRBV5-5 and TRBJ2-2; 13 bases agree with TRBD2. CDR3 length: 17 residues. The ends lost 4 bases at V and 7 bases at J; junction bases unmatched: 10. From germline, CDR1 is SGHKS and CDR2 YYEKEE (reference sequence). In nucleotides, the CDR3 is TGTGCCAGCAGCCCCTACACTAGCGGGGGGGCGAGCGGGGAGCTGTTTTTT. Residues: CASSPYTSGGASGELFF.

This clonotype showed up just a few times. This rearrangement joins TRBV29-1 to TRBJ2-7; no firm D call. Trimming shortened V by 7 bases and J by 4 bases, and 17 bases separated the two germline ends. CDR3 length equals 13 residues. Germline CDR1 SQVTM, CDR2 ANQGSEA. The CDR3 loop reads CSAKDVSRYEQYF. CDR3 nucleotides: TGCAGCGCCAAGGACGTTTCCCGTTACGAGCAGTACTTC.

In its sample, this clonotype ranks as medium-sized. The chain has TRBV24-1 and TRBJ2-1; 11 bases map to TRBD2. CDR3 size: 14 residues. Germline lookup yields CDR1 KGHDR and CDR2 SFDVKD. V shed 5 bases and J 7 bases; nucleotides not matched to a gene: 3. CDR3 protein: CATSGLAGRNEQFF. The CDR3 DNA sequence: TGTGCCACCAGTGGACTAGCGGGGAGGAATGAGCAGTTCTTC.

This clonotype is termed medium-sized. The chain joins TRBV5-5 to TRBJ2-7; either TRBD1 or TRBD2 may supply D (7 bases each). The germline gives CDR1 SGHKS, CDR2 YYEKEE (reference sequence). This CDR3 contains 16 residues. The ends were cut back, 4 bases at V and 3 bases at J, with 20 bases in the middle. The DNA of the CDR3 is TGTGCCAGCAGCCCGCGGGAGCCGACAGGGTACTACGAGCAGTACTTC. This sequence encodes CASSPREPTGYYEQYF.

In this sample, this clonotype is medium-sized. The rearrangement uses TRBV5-8 and TRBJ2-7; 11 positions agree with TRBD1. Looked up from germline, CDR1 is SGHTS and CDR2 is YDEGEE. This CDR3 contains 16 residues. The V gene end was trimmed by 4 bases and the J gene end by 2 bases; junction bases not matched to a gene: 8. Here the CDR3 DNA reads TGTGCCAGCAGCGGAGGGACAGGGGGTCCCCCCTACGAGCAGTACTTC. It yields the protein CASSGGTGGPPYEQYF. The variable domain in full, with the rest retrieved from reference TRBV5-8 and TRBJ2-7, is EAGVTQSPTHLIKTRGQQATLRCSPISGHTSVYWYQQALGLGLQFLLWYDEGEERNRGNFPPRFSGRQFPNYSSELNVNALELEDSALYLCASSGGTGGPPYEQYFGPGTRLTVT.

By proportion, this clonotype is medium-sized. This sequence joins TRBV5-4 and TRBJ2-4; possibly TRBD2 for D (7 bases). The CDR3 runs to 17 residues. Trimming took 4 bases from V and 6 from J, leaving 23 bases between them. Germline V CDR1 and CDR2: SGHNT, YYREEE (reference sequence). Written as DNA, the CDR3 is TGTGCCAGCAGCCCCGGGGGCGGGAGCGGAGTAGGAAACATTCAGTACTTC. Its translation is CASSPGGGSGVGNIQYF. The full variable domain, in which reference TRBV5-4 and TRBJ2-4 provide the parts outside the CDR3, is ETGVTQSPTHLIKTRGQQVTLRCSSQSGHNTVSWYQQALGQGPQFIFQYYREEENGRGNFPPRFSGLQFPNYSSELNVNALELDDSALYLCASSPGGGSGVGNIQYFGAGTRLSVL.

In its sample, this clonotype ranks as medium-sized. The chain carries TRBV4-1 and TRBJ2-1; D not certain. This CDR3 region has 15 residues. V lost 3 bases to trimming and J lost 1 base, with 10 bases between them. The germline gives CDR1 MGHRA, CDR2 YSYEKL. CDR3 nucleotide sequence: TGCGCCAGCAGCCACCAGCCTGGGTCCTACAATGAGCAGTTCTTC. This encodes CASSHQPGSYNEQFF.